The next 7 T cell receptor beta chains were all read from a single sample in a study of T cell clones after liver transplantation. TCRdb's copy holds only in-frame clones and misses some; the assay was immunoSEQ multiplex PCR. The table lists 45,000 to 60,000 clones, around two thirds of them singletons. Here the sequenced sample was CD4+ T cells from blood, taken at the approximately 16-month timepoint. All receptors come from a human patient who received a liver transplant. Some T cells may arise from the graft donor.

V gene TRBV29-1 combines with J gene TRBJ1-1; D remains ambiguous. The CDR3 totals 13 residues. V gave up 5 bases and J gave up 0 bases, with 10 bases separating them. CDR1 is SQVTM, CDR2 ANQGSEA, per germline. This CDR3 reads CSVIKDVNTEAFF. The DNA for the CDR3 is TGCAGCGTTATTAAGGACGTGAACACTGAAGCTTTCTTT.

The rearrangement links TRBV5-7 to TRBJ2-4; perhaps D is TRBD1 or TRBD2 (5 bases each). TRBV5-7 is an open reading frame, and its role is uncertain. Trimming pared 2 bases from V and 7 bases from J, leaving 19 bases between. CDR3 length equals 16 residues. CDR3 in DNA: TGTGCCAGCAGCTTTACGAATGCATTGGGACGGAACATTCAGTACTTC. Translation: CASSFTNALGRNIQYF.

The V and J genes are TRBV6-1 and TRBJ1-6, with 8 bases fitting TRBD1. The CDR3 has 14 amino acids. Germline lookup yields CDR1 MNHNS and CDR2 SASEGT. V was pared by 4 bases and J by 6 bases, with 2 bases of the junction left unmatched. The CDR3 is CASSADRGNSPLHF. CDR3 in DNA: TGTGCCAGCAGTGCAGACAGGGGTAATTCACCCCTCCACTTT.

V and J are TRBV19 and TRBJ2-3, with D hard to call. This CDR3 comprises 12 residues. The germline gives CDR1 LNHDA, CDR2 SQIVND (reference sequence). The V end lost 7 bases, the J end lost 0 bases, and 5 bases lay between the germline ends. CDR3 nucleotides: TGTGCCAGTATTGGGAGCACAGATACGCAGTATTTT. Its translation is CASIGSTDTQYF.

V usage is TRBV30 and J usage is TRBJ2-3; 7 bases map to TRBD1. The ends lost 4 bases at V and 2 bases at J; junction bases unmatched: 6. The CDR3 covers 14 residues. CDR1 is GTSNPN and CDR2 is SVGIG in the germline V gene (reference sequence). The CDR3 DNA reads TGTGCCTGGACCCGGGACAGTAACACAGATACGCAGTATTTT. As protein: CAWTRDSNTDTQYF.

The table lists this clone with a count of one. V and J are TRBV11-3 and TRBJ1-4; D call uncertain. With 1 base removed from V and 0 bases from J, the gap between germline ends came to 12 bases. The CDR3 extends over 17 amino acids. The germline V gene encodes CDR1 SGHNT and CDR2 YENEEA. CDR3 residues: CASSLGPVGPTNEKLFF. Written as DNA, the CDR3 is TGTGCCAGCAGCTTAGGGCCCGTAGGACCAACTAATGAAAAACTGTTTTTT.

This chain links TRBV5-6 with TRBJ1-1, with 10 bases identical to TRBD1. Germline-derived CDR1 and CDR2 are SGHDT and YYEEEE. The CDR3 runs 14 residues. V shed 4 bases, J shed 6 bases, and the junction held 6 bases outside the gene matches. CDR3 sequence: CASSLGQGESEAFF. CDR3 DNA: TGTGCCAGCAGCCTTGGACAGGGGGAGTCTGAAGCTTTCTTT.